The TCR beta chain under discussion was sequenced for a study of T cells after yellow fever vaccination. This clonotype was counted between two and nine times. Its antigen remains unknown. Template switching by 5'RACE produced TCR cDNA, adding a universal primer site and UMIs. TCRdb itself ran the 5' RACE reads through MiXCR, one entry per CDR3 protein. The table includes some 290,000 distinct CDR3 sequences, approximately 11% detected once. Regarding the study as a whole: Researchers report a weaker secondary response that nonetheless peaked faster, day 5 versus 15.

The CDR3 is 15 amino acids. The germline V gene has CDR1 SGHRS and CDR2 YFSETQ. Trimming at V came to 2 bases and at J to 5 bases, leaving 4 bases not matched to a gene. The clonotype was recovered from a man aged 18 to 29 who received the YFV17D yellow fever vaccine. This specimen was CD4+ T cells sorted from PBMCs, taken 45 days after the yellow fever booster vaccination. The chain employs TRBV5-1 and TRBJ2-2, with TRBD2 identical over 9 bases. For the CDR3, the DNA is TGCGCCAGCAGCTTTGGACTAGCGCGGACCGGGGAGCTGTTTTTT. Translated: CASSFGLARTGELFF. The full variable domain, its missing parts supplied by reference TRBV5-1 and TRBJ2-2, is KAGVTQTPRYLIKTRGQQVTLSCSPISGHRSVSWYQQTPGQGLQFLFEYFSETQRNKGNFPGRFSGRQFSNSRSEMNVSTLELGDSALYLCASSFGLARTGELFFGEGSRLTVL.